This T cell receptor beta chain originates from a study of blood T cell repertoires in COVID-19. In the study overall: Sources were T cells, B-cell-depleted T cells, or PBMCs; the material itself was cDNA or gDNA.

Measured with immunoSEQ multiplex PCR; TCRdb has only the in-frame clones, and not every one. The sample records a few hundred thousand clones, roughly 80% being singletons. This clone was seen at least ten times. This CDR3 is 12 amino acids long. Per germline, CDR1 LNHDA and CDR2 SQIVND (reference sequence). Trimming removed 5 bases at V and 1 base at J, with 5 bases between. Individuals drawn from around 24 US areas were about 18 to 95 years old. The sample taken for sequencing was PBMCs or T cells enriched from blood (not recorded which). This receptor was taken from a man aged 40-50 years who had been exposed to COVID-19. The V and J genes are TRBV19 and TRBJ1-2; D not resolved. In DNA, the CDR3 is TGTGCCAGTAGTTTTCATAACTATGGCTACACCTTC. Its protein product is CASSFHNYGYTF.